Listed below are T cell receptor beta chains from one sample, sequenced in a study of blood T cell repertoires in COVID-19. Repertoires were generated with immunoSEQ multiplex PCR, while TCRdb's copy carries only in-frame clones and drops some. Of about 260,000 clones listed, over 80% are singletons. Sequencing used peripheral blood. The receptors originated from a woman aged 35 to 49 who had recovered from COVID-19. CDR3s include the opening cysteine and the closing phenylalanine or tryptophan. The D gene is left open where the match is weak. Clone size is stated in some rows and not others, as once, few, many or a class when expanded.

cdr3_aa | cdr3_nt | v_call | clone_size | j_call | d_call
CATHSTANTEAFF | TGTGCCACCCACTCGACAGCGAACACTGAAGCTTTCTTT | TRBV10-3 | few | TRBJ1-1 | NA
CASSLAESGTEAFF | TGCGCCAGCAGCTTGGCCGAGAGCGGCACTGAAGCTTTCTTT | TRBV5-1 | NA | TRBJ1-1 | NA
CASSRTTGGYNEQFF | TGCGCCAGCTCGAGAACCACAGGGGGGTACAATGAGCAGTTCTTC | TRBV5-1 | NA | TRBJ2-1 | TRBD1
CASSYDRVSMNTEAFF | TGTGCCAGCAGTTACGACAGGGTCAGTATGAACACTGAAGCTTTCTTT | TRBV6-2/TRBV6-3 | once | TRBJ1-1 | TRBD1
CASSMTSGDTDTQYF | TGTGCCAGCAGTATGACTAGCGGGGACACAGATACGCAGTATTTT | TRBV27 | NA | TRBJ2-3 | TRBD2
CASSEASGGAEQETQYF | TGTGCCAGCAGTGAAGCTAGCGGGGGGGCGGAACAAGAGACCCAGTACTTC | TRBV2 | NA | TRBJ2-5 | TRBD2
CASNHRGGGGPDTQYF | TGTGCCAGCAATCATCGAGGGGGCGGGGGGCCCGATACGCAGTATTTT | TRBV27 | NA | TRBJ2-3 | NA
CASSPVGRESSGANVLTF | TGTGCCAGCTCACCCGTGGGGAGGGAAAGCTCTGGGGCCAACGTCCTGACTTTC | TRBV18 | NA | TRBJ2-6 | TRBD2
CASTILAGGQFFYEQYF | TGTGCCAGCACCATACTAGCGGGGGGCCAATTTTTCTACGAGCAGTACTTC | TRBV2 | few | TRBJ2-7 | TRBD2
CASKQVQTNTEAFF | TGTGCCAGCAAGCAGGTACAGACGAACACTGAAGCTTTCTTT | TRBV6-6 | NA | TRBJ1-1 | NA
CASSVDVRGAGDTQYF | TGTGCCAGCAGCGTAGACGTGCGGGGGGCGGGAGATACGCAGTATTTT | TRBV9 | once | TRBJ2-3 | TRBD2
CASSPGQALGELFF | TGTGCCAGCTCACCAGGACAGGCCCTCGGGGAACTGTTTTTT | TRBV18 | NA | TRBJ1-4 | TRBD1
CASRKRGETQYF | TGTGCCAGCAGAAAGAGGGGGGAGACCCAGTACTTC | TRBV7-2 | once | TRBJ2-5 | NA
CASSPQTEQPQHF | TGTGCCAGCAGCCCGCAGACAGAGCAGCCCCAGCATTTT | TRBV7-3 | few | TRBJ1-5 | NA
CASSFTNEKLFF | TGTGCCAGCAGCTTCACTAATGAAAAACTGTTTTTT | TRBV6-5 | NA | TRBJ1-4 | NA
CASKPATNTEAFF | TGTGCCAGCAAACCAGCGACGAACACTGAAGCTTTCTTT | TRBV6-5 | once | TRBJ1-1 | NA
CASSRRGGTGRSGQPQHF | TGTGCCAGTAGTCGGCGGGGAGGGACAGGGCGGTCTGGTCAGCCCCAGCATTTT | TRBV19 | NA | TRBJ1-5 | TRBD1
CASSLDPRSRGYGYTF | TGTGCCAGCAGCTTAGATCCCCGGAGCAGGGGCTACGGCTACACCTTC | TRBV7-9 | NA | TRBJ1-2 | NA
CASSKLAGGTDTQYF | TGCGCCAGCAGCAAGCTAGCGGGGGGAACAGATACGCAGTATTTT | TRBV4-3 | NA | TRBJ2-3 | TRBD2
CAISDNRGSNTGKLFF | TGTGCCATCAGTGATAACAGGGGTTCGAACACCGGGAAGCTGTTTTTT | TRBV10-3 | NA | TRBJ2-2 | TRBD1
CVAGGNEQFF | TGCGTAGCGGGGGGTAATGAGCAGTTCTTC | TRBV29-1 | NA | TRBJ2-1 | TRBD2
CASSLERTSGGLTDTQYF | TGCGCCAGCAGCTTGGAGCGAACCAGCGGGGGGCTCACGGATACGCAGTATTTT | TRBV5-1 | NA | TRBJ2-3 | TRBD2
CASSGGGDYTF | TGTGCCAGCAGCGGGGGGGGAGACTACACCTTC | TRBV5-4 | once | TRBJ1-2 | NA
CASSLGRGNTEAFF | TGTGCCAGCAGCTTAGGAAGGGGCAACACTGAAGCTTTCTTT | TRBV7-2 | NA | TRBJ1-1 | NA
CASSCRQVPATNEKLFF | TGCGCCAGCAGCTGTCGACAGGTCCCTGCAACTAATGAAAAACTGTTTTTT | TRBV5-1 | few | TRBJ1-4 | NA
CASSFGASVEETQYF | TGTGCCAGCAGCTTCGGGGCTAGCGTCGAAGAGACCCAGTACTTC | TRBV11-2 | NA | TRBJ2-5 | NA
CATSPRVAGAWKWGYTF | TGTGCCACCAGTCCGCGGGTGGCAGGGGCTTGGAAATGGGGCTACACCTTC | TRBV15 | NA | TRBJ1-2 | NA
CASRLAGYGYTF | TGTGCCAGCAGGCTAGCGGGCTATGGCTACACCTTC | TRBV2 | NA | TRBJ1-2 | NA
CASSLDSGGLFNEQFF | TGTGCCAGCAGCTTAGATTCGGGGGGCCTTTTCAATGAGCAGTTCTTC | TRBV11-3 | NA | TRBJ2-1 | NA
CASSYSTGGRSPLHF | TGTGCCAGCAGTTACTCCACAGGGGGTCGATCACCCCTCCACTTT | TRBV6-6 | NA | TRBJ1-6 | TRBD1
CASSLGLRGPGSPLHF | TGTGCCAGTAGTCTAGGCTTACGAGGCCCCGGGTCTCCCCTCCACTTT | TRBV19 | NA | TRBJ1-6 | NA
CASSPSGSGNQPQHF | TGTGCCAGCTCACCCTCGGGAAGCGGCAATCAGCCCCAGCATTTT | TRBV18 | NA | TRBJ1-5 | NA
CASSLGSFSDYGEQFF | TGCGCCAGCAGCTTGGGATCCTTTAGCGATTACGGTGAGCAGTTCTTC | TRBV5-1 | NA | TRBJ2-1 | NA
CASSQLGTVYGYTF | TGTGCCAGCAGCCAACTCGGGACAGTCTATGGCTACACCTTC | TRBV3-1/TRBV3-2 | NA | TRBJ1-2 | TRBD1